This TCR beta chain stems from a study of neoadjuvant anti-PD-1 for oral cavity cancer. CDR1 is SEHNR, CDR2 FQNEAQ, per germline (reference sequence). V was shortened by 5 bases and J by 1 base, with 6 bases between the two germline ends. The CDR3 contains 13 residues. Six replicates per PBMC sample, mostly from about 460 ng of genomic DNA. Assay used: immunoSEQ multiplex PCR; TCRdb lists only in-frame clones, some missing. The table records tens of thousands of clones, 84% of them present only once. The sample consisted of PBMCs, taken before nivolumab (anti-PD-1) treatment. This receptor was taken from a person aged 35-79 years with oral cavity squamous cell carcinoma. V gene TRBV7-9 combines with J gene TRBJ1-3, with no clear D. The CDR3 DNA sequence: TGTGCCAGCAGCGAAGGGTCTGGAAACACCATATATTTT. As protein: CASSEGSGNTIYF.